This T cell receptor beta chain was sequenced in a study of OX40 agonist ivuxolimab in advanced cancers. Looking at the study overall: Ivuxolimab, which is an agonistic anti-OX40 (CD134) antibody, was administered to the patients.

As for this clone: Its antigen is as yet unknown.

Whole-study findings and limits: At 0.1 to 3.0 mg/kg and by week 6, CD4+ and CD8+ T cells in the blood had expanded clonally. Some patients without response likewise showed low normalized clonal expansion.

Assay: immunoSEQ multiplex PCR; the TCRdb copy retains only in-frame clones and omits some. The repertoire consists of around 62,000 clones, with approximately 82% occurring once and the leading ten covering roughly 2.4%. This CDR3 spans 14 amino acids. Germline V gene sequence: CDR1 SGHDT, CDR2 YYEEEE. V lost 3 bases to trimming and J lost 8 bases, with 14 bases between them. The source is an adult with an advanced solid tumor such as melanoma, head and neck, liver or kidney cancer. V and J are TRBV5-6 and TRBJ1-4; D is perhaps TRBD1 (5 bases). The specimen comprised CD4+ or CD8+ T cells sorted from blood, sampled in a trial of the OX40 agonist ivuxolimab. The CDR3 here is CASSSGRLWEKLFF. CDR3 bases: TGTGCCAGCAGCTCGGGACGGCTTTGGGAAAAACTGTTTTTT.